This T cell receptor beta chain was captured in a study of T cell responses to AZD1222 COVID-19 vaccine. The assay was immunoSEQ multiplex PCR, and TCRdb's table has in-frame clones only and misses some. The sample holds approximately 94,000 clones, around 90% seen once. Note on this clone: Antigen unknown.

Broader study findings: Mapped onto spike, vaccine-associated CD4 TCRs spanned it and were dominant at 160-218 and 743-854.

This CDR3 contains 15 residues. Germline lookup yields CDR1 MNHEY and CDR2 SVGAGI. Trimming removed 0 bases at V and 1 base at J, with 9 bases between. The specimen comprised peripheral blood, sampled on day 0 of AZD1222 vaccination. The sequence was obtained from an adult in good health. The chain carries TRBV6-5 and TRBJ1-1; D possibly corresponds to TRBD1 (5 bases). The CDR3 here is CASSYSRTPNTEAFF. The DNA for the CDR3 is TGTGCCAGCAGTTACTCAAGGACACCGAACACTGAAGCTTTCTTT.